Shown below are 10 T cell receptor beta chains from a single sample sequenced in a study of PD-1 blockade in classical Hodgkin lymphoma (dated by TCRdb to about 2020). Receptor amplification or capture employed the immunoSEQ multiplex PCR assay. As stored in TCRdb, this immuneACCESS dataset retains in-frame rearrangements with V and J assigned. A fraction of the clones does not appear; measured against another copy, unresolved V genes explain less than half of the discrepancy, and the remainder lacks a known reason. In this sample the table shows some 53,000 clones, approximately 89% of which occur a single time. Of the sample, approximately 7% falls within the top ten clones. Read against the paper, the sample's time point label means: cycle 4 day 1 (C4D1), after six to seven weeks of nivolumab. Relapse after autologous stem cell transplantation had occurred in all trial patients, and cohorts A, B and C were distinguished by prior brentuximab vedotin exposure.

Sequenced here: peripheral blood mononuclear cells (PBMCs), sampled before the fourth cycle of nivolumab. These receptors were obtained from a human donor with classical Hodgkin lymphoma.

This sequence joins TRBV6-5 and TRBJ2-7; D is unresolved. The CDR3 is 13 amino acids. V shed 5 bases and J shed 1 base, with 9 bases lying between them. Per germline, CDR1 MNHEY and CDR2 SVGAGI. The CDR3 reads CASSIGRSYEQYF. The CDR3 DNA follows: TGTGCCAGCAGTATAGGACGGTCCTACGAGCAGTACTTC.

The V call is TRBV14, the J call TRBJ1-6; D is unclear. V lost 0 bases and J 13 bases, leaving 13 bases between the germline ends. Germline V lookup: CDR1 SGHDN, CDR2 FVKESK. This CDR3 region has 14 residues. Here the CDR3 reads CASSQEPARAPLHF. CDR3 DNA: TGTGCCAGCAGCCAAGAACCCGCAAGGGCCCCCCTCCACTTT.

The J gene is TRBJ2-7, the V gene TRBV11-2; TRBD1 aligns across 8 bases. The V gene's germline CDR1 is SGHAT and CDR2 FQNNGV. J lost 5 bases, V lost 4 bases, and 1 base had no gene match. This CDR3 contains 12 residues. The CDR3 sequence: CASSWTGNEQYF. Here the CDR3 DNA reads TGTGCCAGCAGCTGGACAGGGAACGAGCAGTACTTC.

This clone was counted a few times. CDR3 region: CASRVEGNTEAFF. The CDR3 DNA reads as TGCGCCAGCAGGGTGGAGGGGAACACTGAAGCTTTCTTT. The rearrangement uses TRBV5-1 and TRBJ1-1; D is unclear. The V end lost 5 bases, the J end lost 1 base, and 9 bases lay between the germline ends. Germline loops: CDR1 SGHRS, CDR2 YFSETQ. CDR3 length: 13 residues.

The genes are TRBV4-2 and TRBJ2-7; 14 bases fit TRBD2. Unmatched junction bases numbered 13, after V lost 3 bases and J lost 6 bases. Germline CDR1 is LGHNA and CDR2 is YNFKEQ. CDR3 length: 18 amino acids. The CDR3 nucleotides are TGTGCCAGCAGCCACCCAGCCATGGGACTAGCGGGAGCAGGCGAGCAGTACTTC. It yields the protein CASSHPAMGLAGAGEQYF.

DNA for the CDR3: TGTGCCATCAGTGGTCCTCGGAAAACTAACTACGAGCAGTACTTC. As protein: CAISGPRKTNYEQYF. The V and J genes are TRBV10-3 and TRBJ2-7; D gene unclear. Germline V lookup: CDR1 ENHRY, CDR2 SYGVKD. Deletions cut 4 bases from V and 3 bases from J, with 16 bases between. The CDR3 extends over 15 amino acids.

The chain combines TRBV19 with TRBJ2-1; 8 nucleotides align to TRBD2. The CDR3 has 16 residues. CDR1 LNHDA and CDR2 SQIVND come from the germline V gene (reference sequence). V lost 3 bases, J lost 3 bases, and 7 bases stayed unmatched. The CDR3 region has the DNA TGTGCCAGTAGTATTATCCCGGGACTAGTCTACAATGAGCAGTTCTTC. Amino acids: CASSIIPGLVYNEQFF.

CDR3 sequence (DNA): TGCAGCGTTGAAGAGCGGACAGGGGTGAACGAGCAGTACTTC. Its translation is CSVEERTGVNEQYF. The chain combines TRBV29-1 with TRBJ2-7; 9 nucleotides line up with TRBD1. Germline CDR1 SQVTM, CDR2 ANQGSEA. There are 14 residues in the CDR3. The V segment lost 0 bases and the J segment 5 bases; nucleotides outside the gene matches: 5.

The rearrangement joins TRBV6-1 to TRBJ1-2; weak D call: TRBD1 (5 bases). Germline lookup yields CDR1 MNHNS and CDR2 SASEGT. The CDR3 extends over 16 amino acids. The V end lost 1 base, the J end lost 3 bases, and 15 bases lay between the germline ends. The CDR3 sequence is CASSEGPQGTYYGYTF. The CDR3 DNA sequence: TGTGCCAGCAGTGAAGGCCCGCAAGGGACTTACTATGGCTACACCTTC.

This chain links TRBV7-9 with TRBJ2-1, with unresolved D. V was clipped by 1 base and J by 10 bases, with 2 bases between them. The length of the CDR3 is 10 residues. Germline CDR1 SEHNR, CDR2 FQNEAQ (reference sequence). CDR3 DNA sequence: TGTGCCAGCAGCTTAGGGGAGCAGTTCTTC. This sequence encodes CASSLGEQFF.